One and the same sample provided the 11 T cell receptor beta chains below, sequenced in a study of blood T cell repertoires in COVID-19. Method: immunoSEQ multiplex PCR; TCRdb's copy keeps in-frame clones and lacks some. The repertoire holds about 280,000 clones, around 87% seen once, with 2.1% in the top ten. Input material: peripheral blood. All receptors derive from a woman aged 25-40 years who had recovered from COVID-19.

This chain links TRBV6-5 with TRBJ1-1; D perhaps matches TRBD1 (5 bases). CDR3 length equals 15 residues. The germline gives CDR1 MNHEY, CDR2 SVGAGI. The V end lost 5 bases, the J end lost 3 bases, and 16 bases lay between the germline ends. This CDR3 is CASSPAGRADTEAFF. The CDR3 DNA is TGTGCCAGCAGTCCGGCAGGCAGGGCGGACACTGAAGCTTTCTTT.

The rearrangement uses TRBV5-1 and TRBJ1-1, with TRBD1 identical over 7 bases. The CDR3 is 17 amino acids. Looked up from germline, CDR1 is SGHRS and CDR2 is YFSETQ. Trimming removed 5 bases from V and 1 base from J; junction bases left unmatched: 14. CDR3: CASSPTGRGFGNTEAFF. The CDR3 nucleotides are TGCGCCAGCAGTCCGACAGGGAGAGGGTTTGGGAACACTGAAGCTTTCTTT.

The chain couples TRBV25-1 to TRBJ2-5; possibly TRBD2 for D (6 bases). CDR3 size: 14 residues. The V and J ends lost 1 base and 5 bases respectively, with 11 bases between them. In germline, CDR1 is MGHDK, CDR2 SYGVNS. The CDR3 DNA is TGTGCCAGCAGTGAATTTCGACTAGGCGAGACCCAGTACTTC. Translating it yields CASSEFRLGETQYF.

A remark on this clone: Additional DNA sequences in this sample encode the identical CDR3. The V and J genes are TRBV11-2 and TRBJ2-7; perhaps TRBD1 as D (5 bases). V lost 1 base, J lost 2 bases, and 9 bases lay in between. From germline, CDR1 is SGHAT and CDR2 FQNNGV. This CDR3 has 14 residues. Written as DNA, the CDR3 is TGTGCCAGCAGCTTAGGCCAGGGCCCCTACGAGCAGTACTTC. It translates to CASSLGQGPYEQYF.

This clone was observed a few times. CDR3 amino acids: CASSLEGGGAIYEQYF. The CDR3 DNA reads as TGTGCCAGCAGCTTAGAAGGCGGGGGGGCAATCTACGAGCAGTACTTC. The chain links TRBV7-8 to TRBJ2-7, with 9 bases matching TRBD2. The trim removed 1 base at V and 3 bases at J, leaving 7 bases unmatched. The CDR3 has 16 residues. Germline V gene lookup returns CDR1 SGHVS and CDR2 FQNEAQ.

The chain uses TRBV28 and TRBJ2-3; D remains ambiguous. The V end was cut by 2 bases, the J end by 0 bases, with 9 bases between. The germline V gene has CDR1 MDHEN and CDR2 SYDVKM. This CDR3 has 15 residues. CDR3 sequence reads: CASSLIIQSTDTQYF. CDR3 coding DNA: TGTGCCAGCAGTTTAATTATCCAGAGCACAGATACGCAGTATTTT.

This rearrangement joins TRBV28 to TRBJ2-1; 7 bases map to TRBD1. V lost 2 bases, J lost 6 bases, and 19 bases stayed unmatched. Germline CDR1 and CDR2: MDHEN and SYDVKM. The CDR3 is made up of 19 amino acids. The CDR3, as DNA: TGTGCCAGCAGTTTAGGCCGCCGGGGACAGCCCAGTGCTATCAATGAGCAGTTCTTC. It codes for CASSLGRRGQPSAINEQFF.

The rearrangement uses TRBV6-5 and TRBJ1-1, with 10 bases fitting TRBD1. CDR3 length: 15 amino acids. The germline V gene has CDR1 MNHEY and CDR2 SVGAGI. V shed 6 bases, J shed 0 bases, and the junction held 4 bases outside the gene matches. This CDR3 is CASRPGQGMNTEAFF. The CDR3 DNA reads TGTGCCAGCAGGCCGGGACAGGGGATGAACACTGAAGCTTTCTTT.

The rearrangement uses TRBV19 and TRBJ1-2; tentative D call: TRBD1 (6 bases). Trimming removed 1 base at V and 4 bases at J, with 7 bases between. Germline CDR1 LNHDA, CDR2 SQIVND (reference sequence). There are 13 residues in the CDR3. The CDR3 DNA is TGTGCCAGTAGTATAGCAGGGGCCTATGGCTACACCTTC. This gives the protein CASSIAGAYGYTF. Based on the CDR3 plus reference TRBV19 and TRBJ1-2, the full variable domain is DGGITQSPKYLFRKEGQNVTLSCEQNLNHDAMYWYRQDPGQGLRLIYYSQIVNDFQKGDIAEGYSVSREKKESFPLTVTSAQKNPTAFYLCASSIAGAYGYTFGSGTRLTVV.

The chain carries TRBV19 and TRBJ1-1, with D maybe TRBD1 (5 bases). V was trimmed by 6 bases and J by 2 bases, leaving 10 bases between them. The CDR3 runs to 13 residues. From germline, CDR1 is LNHDA and CDR2 SQIVND (reference sequence). The CDR3 nucleotides are TGTGCCAGTAGCTTTGGACATAACACTGAAGCTTTCTTT. The encoded protein is CASSFGHNTEAFF.

The chain recombines TRBV27 with TRBJ2-1, with 9 positions matching TRBD2. Losses at the gene ends were 5 bases for V and 8 bases for J; bases not matched to a gene: 10. Per the germline V gene, CDR1 is MNHEY and CDR2 is SMNVEV (reference sequence). The CDR3 is 15 residues long. The CDR3 loop reads CASSGVGRGGHEQFF. The CDR3 region has the DNA TGTGCCAGCAGTGGAGTGGGGCGGGGGGGCCATGAGCAGTTCTTC.